The source of this T cell receptor (beta chain) is a study of CD8 T cells in ankylosing spondylitis. Overall study results and limits: Among TCR beta sequences, a motif of roughly 8 highly homologous variants appeared characteristic of ankylosing spondylitis blood. Reactive arthritis synovial fluid and blood previously showed some of these motif variants. Clones tied to disease were said to be significantly enriched in matched ankylosing spondylitis synovial fluid. Disease-linked clones had a CD8+ phenotype and relatively low frequency in peripheral blood.

This clonotype was seen a handful of times. Its antigen is undetermined. One end of the junction does not line up with germline, which may come from a read error. CDR3 length: 15 amino acids. Germline CDR1 reads SSHAT; CDR2 reads FNYEAQ (reference sequence). Using quantitative 5'-RACE with molecular barcodes, the authors made TCR beta libraries. TCRdb re-called the 5' RACE reads with MiXCR, one entry per CDR3 protein. This table holds 200,000 to 250,000 distinct CDR3 sequences, just under 7.5% found once. Material: blood, either unsorted or a sorted T cell fraction (not recorded which). V gene TRBV7-7 combines with J gene TRBJ2-5; possibly TRBD2 for D (6 bases). The origin of this receptor is a male donor with ankylosing spondylitis. The CDR3 nucleotides are TGTGCTAGCAGCTTAGGGACTGGAAGGGGTGAGACCCAGTACTTC. This gives the protein CASSLGTGRGETQYF.